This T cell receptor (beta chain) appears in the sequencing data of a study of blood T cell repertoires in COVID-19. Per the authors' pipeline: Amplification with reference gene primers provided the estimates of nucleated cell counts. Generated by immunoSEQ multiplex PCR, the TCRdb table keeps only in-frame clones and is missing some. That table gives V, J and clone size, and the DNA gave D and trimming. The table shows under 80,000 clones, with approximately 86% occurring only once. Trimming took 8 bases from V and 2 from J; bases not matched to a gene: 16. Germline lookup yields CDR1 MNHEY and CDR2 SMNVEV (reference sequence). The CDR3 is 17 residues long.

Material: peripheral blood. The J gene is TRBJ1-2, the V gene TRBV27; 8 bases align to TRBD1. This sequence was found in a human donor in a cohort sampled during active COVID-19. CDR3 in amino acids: CASARDRGTLLNYGYTF. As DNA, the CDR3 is TGTGCCAGCGCTCGAGACAGGGGAACACTACTAAACTATGGCTACACCTTC.